The 10 T cell receptor beta chains given below trace back to one sample, sequenced in a study of neurological immune-mediated disorders. TCRdb passed the 5' RACE reads through MiXCR, listing each CDR3 protein once. The table includes around 40,000 distinct CDR3 sequences, approximately 11% detected once. Sequenced material: PBMCs. The receptors were sampled from a female donor in good health.

This clonotype was recorded at least ten times. V gene TRBV6-5 combines with J gene TRBJ1-1; possible D gene TRBD1, 5 bases. Germline V lookup: CDR1 MNHEY, CDR2 SVGAGI. CDR3 length: 18 residues. V was shortened by 6 bases and J by 3 bases, with 26 bases between the two germline ends. The CDR3 sequence is CASRTRDGTLLGYTEAFF. DNA for the CDR3: TGTGCCAGCAGAACCCGGGACGGAACTCTCCTGGGGTACACTGAAGCTTTCTTT.

This clonotype was detected ten times or more. This chain links TRBV5-1 with TRBJ2-5; D is possibly TRBD1 or TRBD2 (7 bases each). The CDR3 runs to 15 residues. CDR1 and CDR2 (germline): SGHRS, YFSETQ. V lost 3 bases and J 2 bases, leaving 14 bases between the germline ends. The CDR3 protein is CASSSGRGGQETQYF. In DNA, the CDR3 is TGCGCCAGCAGCTCGGGCAGGGGGGGTCAAGAGACCCAGTACTTC.

This clonotype was detected many times. This rearrangement joins TRBV5-1 to TRBJ1-5; D perhaps matches TRBD1 (5 bases). Germline values: CDR1 SGHRS, CDR2 YFSETQ. The CDR3 is made up of 14 amino acids. V lost 1 base, J lost 6 bases, and 11 bases lay in between. CDR3 in DNA: TGCGCCAGCAGCTTGTTAGGGGATGGTCAGCCCCAGCATTTT. Residues: CASSLLGDGQPQHF.

This clonotype occurred many times. The chain is built from TRBV5-1 and TRBJ2-7; tentative D call: TRBD2 (6 bases). This CDR3 spans 13 amino acids. Trimming removed 4 bases from V and 3 bases from J, with 11 bases in between. From germline, CDR1 is SGHRS and CDR2 YFSETQ. The CDR3: CASSRDSHYEQYF. The CDR3, as DNA: TGCGCCAGCAGCCGGGACTCTCACTACGAGCAGTACTTC.

This clonotype appeared a few times. The rearrangement joins TRBV5-1 to TRBJ1-2; maybe TRBD1 (5 bases). Trimming took 1 base from V and 6 from J, leaving 13 bases between them. The germline V gene has CDR1 SGHRS and CDR2 YFSETQ. The CDR3 is made up of 14 amino acids. CDR3 protein: CASSLSMGRDGYTF. DNA of the CDR3: TGCGCCAGCAGCTTGTCGATGGGACGGGATGGCTACACCTTC. The entire variable domain, with the rest obtained from reference TRBV5-1 and TRBJ1-2, is as follows: KAGVTQTPRYLIKTRGQQVTLSCSPISGHRSVSWYQQTPGQGLQFLFEYFSETQRNKGNFPGRFSGRQFSNSRSEMNVSTLELGDSALYLCASSLSMGRDGYTFGSGTRLTVV.

At least ten counts were recorded for this clonotype. CDR3 DNA: TGCGCCAGCACCAGAAACCAGGGGAACACTGAAGCTTTCTTT. Protein product: CASTRNQGNTEAFF. This chain connects TRBV5-1 to TRBJ1-1; D may be TRBD1 (5 bases). Trimming shortened V by 6 bases and J by 1 base, and 13 bases separated the two germline ends. The germline V gene has CDR1 SGHRS and CDR2 YFSETQ. This CDR3 comprises 14 residues.

This clonotype was found a few times. Sequence at one end of the junction differs from germline and may be a read error. In DNA, the CDR3 is TGTGCCAGCAGCTTGAGTTCGTGGGACAGGGGCGACTTC. Translated: CASSLSSWDRGDF. The chain uses TRBV7-9 and TRBJ2-7; 10 nucleotides line up with TRBD1. The length of the CDR3 is 13 residues. Germline V gene data show CDR1 as SEHNR and CDR2 as FQNEAQ (reference sequence).

This clonotype was counted at least ten times. The rearrangement uses TRBV29-1 and TRBJ1-2; D is uncertain. Trimming shortened V by 4 bases and J by 2 bases, and 8 bases separated the two germline ends. The germline V gene has CDR1 SQVTM and CDR2 ANQGSEA. The CDR3 is 12 amino acids. CDR3 region: CSVVDWNYGYTF. The CDR3 coding sequence is TGCAGCGTTGTGGACTGGAACTATGGCTACACCTTC.

V is TRBV6-6 and J is TRBJ2-3, with TRBD1 matching over 11 bases. Germline V gene lookup returns CDR1 MNHNY and CDR2 SVGAGI (reference sequence). The junction had 8 bases not matched to a gene; V was cut back by 5 bases and J by 7 bases. CDR3 size: 15 residues. CDR3 loop: CASSVPGQGDYTQYF. CDR3 DNA: TGTGCCAGCAGTGTCCCGGGACAGGGGGATTATACGCAGTATTTT.

This clonotype was counted many times. This rearrangement joins TRBV7-9 to TRBJ2-1, with TRBD2 identical over 7 bases. V was pared by 3 bases and J by 6 bases, with 5 bases of the junction left unmatched. Germline CDR1 reads SEHNR; CDR2 reads FQNEAQ (reference sequence). This CDR3 contains 14 residues. This chain's CDR3 is CASSFGGSSNEQFF. The DNA for the CDR3 is TGTGCCAGCAGCTTTGGCGGGAGTTCCAATGAGCAGTTCTTC. The full variable domain, its missing parts supplied by reference TRBV7-9 and TRBJ2-1, is DTGVSQNPRHKITKRGQNVTFRCDPISEHNRLYWYRQTLGQGPEFLTYFQNEAQLEKSRLLSDRFSAERPKGSFSTLEIQRTEQGDSAMYLCASSFGGSSNEQFFGPGTRLTVL.